The 29 T cell receptor beta chains reported below all come from one sample, sequenced in a study of T-cell memory formation after mild COVID-19. Using its own MiXCR run on the 5' RACE reads, TCRdb lists one record per CDR3 protein. Of about 340,000 distinct CDR3 sequences detected, about 20% appear once; the ten largest clones hold 21%. Sequencing was carried out using PBMCs or a T cell subset sorted from them (not recorded which). The source of these receptors is a young man who had mild COVID-19 (a few samples of this study predate the infection). Cell type and time point are not known.

This chain connects TRBV7-2 to TRBJ1-2; a possible D gene is TRBD1 (5 bases). This CDR3 is 13 amino acids long. Trimming pared 4 bases from V and 8 bases from J, leaving 14 bases between. Per germline, CDR1 SGHTA and CDR2 FQGNSA. CDR3 residues: CASSWGIGKGYTF. The CDR3 coding sequence is TGTGCCAGCAGCTGGGGGATCGGAAAAGGCTACACCTTC.

The V call is TRBV7-2, the J call TRBJ1-5, with unresolved D. V lost 0 bases and J 6 bases, leaving 12 bases between the germline ends. Germline lookup yields CDR1 SGHTA and CDR2 FQGNSA. This CDR3 has 15 residues. The CDR3 sequence is CASSLAVNDGQPQHF. The CDR3 DNA is TGTGCCAGCAGCTTAGCTGTTAATGACGGTCAGCCCCAGCATTTT. The full variable domain, completed using reference TRBV7-2 and TRBJ1-5, is GAGVSQSPSNKVTEKGKDVELRCDPISGHTALYWYRQSLGQGLEFLIYFQGNSAPDKSGLPSDRFSAERTGGSVSTLTIQRTQQEDSAVYLCASSLAVNDGQPQHFGDGTRLSIL.

This chain connects TRBV5-1 to TRBJ1-2; no definite D call. Trimming took 6 bases from V and 7 from J, leaving 19 bases between them. The CDR3 extends over 14 amino acids. Germline-derived CDR1 and CDR2 are SGHRS and YFSETQ. The CDR3 region has the DNA TGCGCCAGCAAACCGAACTCCCCAAAAGGTGGCTACACCTTC. As protein: CASKPNSPKGGYTF.

Only a few counts were recorded for this clonotype. This chain connects TRBV11-2 to TRBJ2-1, with unresolved D. CDR3 size: 11 residues. The V gene's germline CDR1 is SGHAT and CDR2 FQNNGV. Trimming removed 5 bases from V and 10 bases from J, with 9 bases in between. CDR3 in amino acids: CASSPRSEQFF. Here the CDR3 DNA reads TGTGCCAGCAGCCCCCGCTCAGAGCAGTTCTTC.

The table lists this clonotype with many counts. The V gene is TRBV29-1, the J gene TRBJ2-3; no definite D call. V was shortened by 8 bases and J by 6 bases, with 12 bases between the two germline ends. Germline V gene lookup returns CDR1 SQVTM and CDR2 ANQGSEA. This CDR3 has 11 residues. Written as DNA, the CDR3 is TGCAGCATCACCTACGTGGATACGCAGTATTTT. It translates to CSITYVDTQYF.

Comments on this clonotype: One end of the junction fails to match germline, which may point to a read error. V and J are TRBV4-1 and TRBJ2-6; D unresolved. Germline V gene sequence: CDR1 MGHRA, CDR2 YSYEKL. The CDR3 runs to 17 residues. CDR3 loop: CARSQVELNSGANVLTF. The CDR3 bases are TGCGCCAGAAGCCAAGTGGAACTAAACTCTGGGGCCAACGTCCTGACTTTC.

This clonotype came up a few times. This rearrangement joins TRBV2 to TRBJ2-1; D gene ambiguous. Per the germline V gene, CDR1 is SNHLY and CDR2 is FYNNEI. This CDR3 comprises 11 residues. V was cut by 6 bases and J by 4 bases, with 4 bases left in between. CDR3 residues: CASRKYNEQFF. The CDR3 DNA reads as TGTGCCAGCAGGAAATACAATGAGCAGTTCTTC. The variable domain in full, completed from reference TRBV2 and TRBJ2-1, reads EPEVTQTPSHQVTQMGQEVILRCVPISNHLYFYWYRQILGQKVEFLVSFYNNEISEKSEIFDDQFSVERPDGSNFTLKIRSTKLEDSAMYFCASRKYNEQFFGPGTRLTVL.

This clonotype has just a few counts. In DNA form, the CDR3 reads TGTGCCAGCAGTGAAAGGGGCCATGAGCAGTTCTTC. This gives the protein CASSERGHEQFF. The rearrangement links TRBV6-1 to TRBJ2-1; tentatively, D is TRBD1 (5 bases). V was trimmed by 2 bases and J by 8 bases, leaving 7 bases between them. Germline-derived CDR1 and CDR2 are MNHNS and SASEGT. The CDR3 has 12 amino acids.

This sequence joins TRBV2 and TRBJ2-1; tentatively, D is TRBD2 (5 bases). V lost 7 bases and J 12 bases, leaving 16 bases between the germline ends. This CDR3 has 12 amino acids. CDR1 is SNHLY, CDR2 FYNNEI, per germline. CDR3 sequence (DNA): TGTGCCAGCAAGAGGCTAGCCGAAGTGCAGTTCTTC. Residues: CASKRLAEVQFF.

The rearrangement links TRBV5-5 to TRBJ1-2; maybe TRBD1 (5 bases). Between the trimmed V and J ends, which lost 5 bases and 3 bases, there was a span of 17 bases. The germline V gene encodes CDR1 SGHKS and CDR2 YYEKEE (reference sequence). This CDR3 region has 15 residues. CDR3 amino acids: CASRPWDGVDYGYTF. CDR3 coding DNA: TGTGCCAGCAGACCCTGGGACGGAGTGGACTATGGCTACACCTTC.

The rearrangement uses TRBV5-1 and TRBJ2-5; no firm D call. CDR1 and CDR2 (germline): SGHRS, YFSETQ. With 0 bases removed from V and 9 bases from J, the gap between germline ends came to 18 bases. The CDR3 has 15 residues. CDR3 in amino acids: CASSLEPGRFEAQYF. CDR3 nucleotide sequence: TGCGCCAGCAGCTTGGAACCCGGGCGGTTTGAGGCCCAGTACTTC.

This clonotype showed up just a few times. The rearrangement joins TRBV18 to TRBJ2-7, with 8 nucleotides matching TRBD1. CDR1 is KGHSH, CDR2 LQKENI, per germline. CDR3 length equals 14 residues. The junction had 7 bases not matched to a gene; V was cut back by 3 bases and J by 6 bases. The CDR3 protein is CASSPSGGFFEQYV. The DNA for the CDR3 is TGTGCCAGCTCACCCTCAGGGGGCTTCTTCGAGCAGTACGTC.

V usage is TRBV5-1 and J usage is TRBJ2-5; TRBD2 might be the D (6 bases). CDR3 length: 13 residues. Germline V gives CDR1 SGHRS, CDR2 YFSETQ. V lost 0 bases, J lost 7 bases, and 10 bases lay in between. DNA of the CDR3: TGCGCCAGCAGCTTGGCGGGGGAACGGACCCAGTACTTC. It specifies CASSLAGERTQYF. Full variable domain (remainder filled in from reference TRBV5-1 and TRBJ2-5): KAGVTQTPRYLIKTRGQQVTLSCSPISGHRSVSWYQQTPGQGLQFLFEYFSETQRNKGNFPGRFSGRQFSNSRSEMNVSTLELGDSALYLCASSLAGERTQYFGPGTRLLVL.

V gene TRBV5-4 combines with J gene TRBJ1-1, with 7 bases fitting TRBD1. Germline V gene data show CDR1 as SGHNT and CDR2 as YYREEE (reference sequence). The CDR3 is 14 residues long. V gave up 3 bases and J gave up 7 bases; unmatched junction bases: 9. DNA for the CDR3: TGTGCCAGCAGCTCACTACAGGGGAGGGATGAAGCTTTCTTT. Protein product: CASSSLQGRDEAFF.

The chain recombines TRBV5-1 with TRBJ1-6, with no clear D. The V gene's germline CDR1 is SGHRS and CDR2 YFSETQ. The CDR3 runs 16 residues. V was cut by 0 bases and J by 7 bases, with 14 bases left in between. The CDR3: CASSLVGGARNSPLHF. CDR3 coding DNA: TGCGCCAGCAGCTTGGTGGGCGGCGCGAGGAATTCACCCCTCCACTTT.

The chain recombines TRBV6-1 with TRBJ1-2, with D maybe TRBD1 (5 bases). Between the trimmed V and J ends, which lost 8 bases and 8 bases, there was a span of 9 bases. This CDR3 region has 10 residues. Per the germline V gene, CDR1 is MNHNS and CDR2 is SASEGT. CDR3: CASDGGGYTF. CDR3 bases: TGTGCCAGCGATGGGGGGGGCTACACCTTC.

V usage is TRBV7-6 and J usage is TRBJ2-5; 8 positions match TRBD2. Germline values: CDR1 SGHVS, CDR2 FNYEAQ. Losses at the gene ends were 1 base for V and 4 bases for J; bases not matched to a gene: 17. The CDR3 is 19 residues long. CDR3 bases: TGTGCCAGCAGCTTAGTAGCCCCTTGGGCGGGGGGCCGGGGAGAGACCCAGTACTTC. Protein sequence: CASSLVAPWAGGRGETQYF.

This clonotype was seen many times. One end of the junction is discordant with germline, which a read error may explain. The chain is built from TRBV7-9 and TRBJ1-2; D remains ambiguous. The germline V gene has CDR1 SEHNR and CDR2 FQNEAQ (reference sequence). The CDR3 runs to 12 residues. The CDR3 region is CASSLGNYGYTF. Here the CDR3 DNA reads TGTGCCAGCAGTTTAGGGAACTATGGCTACACCTTC.

CDR3 sequence (DNA): TGTGCCAGCTCAGAGGGACAGGGATATAGCAATCAGCCCCAGCATTTT. Amino acid sequence: CASSEGQGYSNQPQHF. This chain joins TRBV18 and TRBJ1-5; 9 nucleotides agree with TRBD1. With 5 bases clipped from V and 0 bases from J, the junction kept 5 bases outside the gene matches. The CDR3 is made up of 16 amino acids. Germline V CDR1 and CDR2: KGHSH, LQKENI. Full variable domain (outside the CDR3, taken from reference TRBV18 and TRBJ1-5): NAGVMQNPRHLVRRRGQEARLRCSPMKGHSHVYWYRQLPEEGLKFMVYLQKENIIDESGMPKERFSAEFPKEGPSILRIQQVVRGDSAAYFCASSEGQGYSNQPQHFGDGTRLSIL.

The chain recombines TRBV5-5 with TRBJ2-7; the D gene could be TRBD1 or TRBD2 (6 bases each). CDR3 length equals 12 residues. Germline V gene data show CDR1 as SGHKS and CDR2 as YYEKEE (reference sequence). In nucleotides, the CDR3 is TGTTCCAGCAGCTTGGGGGGCTCCGAGCAGTACGTC. It codes for CSSSLGGSEQYV.

This CDR3 is CASRSLLPGRTNSPLHF. The CDR3, as DNA: TGTGCCAGCCGCTCTCTCCTCCCGGGCCGAACGAATTCACCCCTCCACTTT. The chain couples TRBV7-8 to TRBJ1-6; no firm D call. Germline CDR1 is SGHVS and CDR2 is FQNEAQ. The V and J ends lost 8 bases and 7 bases respectively, with 24 bases between them. CDR3 length: 17 amino acids.

This clonotype appeared a few times. The rearrangement joins TRBV7-2 to TRBJ1-5; D possibly corresponds to TRBD1 (6 bases). CDR3 length: 14 residues. Germline V gene sequence: CDR1 SGHTA, CDR2 FQGNSA. Trimming removed 6 bases from V and 5 bases from J, with 14 bases in between. CDR3 sequence (DNA): TGTGCCAGCAGAGCACAGGGAGGCGATCAGCCCCAGCATTTT. It specifies CASRAQGGDQPQHF.

This clonotype was detected only a few times. The J gene is TRBJ1-5, the V gene TRBV7-2, with TRBD1 matching over 7 bases. Trimming at V came to 5 bases and at J to 4 bases, leaving 8 bases not matched to a gene. Per the germline V gene, CDR1 is SGHTA and CDR2 is FQGNSA. CDR3 size: 15 residues. CDR3 region: CASSHTGDSNQPQHF. Here the CDR3 DNA reads TGTGCCAGCAGCCATACAGGGGACTCTAATCAGCCCCAGCATTTT.

This rearrangement joins TRBV7-2 to TRBJ2-3; D is ambiguous. Germline V gene sequence: CDR1 SGHTA, CDR2 FQGNSA. Trimming removed 6 bases from V and 2 bases from J, with 12 bases in between. This CDR3 contains 14 residues. CDR3 in DNA: TGTGCCAGCAGTATGTTGGGGAACACAGATACGCAGTATTTT. Translated: CASSMLGNTDTQYF.

This sequence joins TRBV4-3 and TRBJ1-1; D remains ambiguous. Trimming removed 0 bases from V and 1 base from J, with 12 bases in between. The germline CDR1 and CDR2 sequences are LGHNA and YSLEER. The CDR3 totals 16 residues. CDR3 sequence: CASSQDFVRGNTEAFF. The CDR3 region has the DNA TGCGCCAGCAGCCAAGACTTCGTACGGGGGAACACTGAAGCTTTCTTT.

The chain recombines TRBV27 with TRBJ2-5; 15 bases align to TRBD2. The germline V gene encodes CDR1 MNHEY and CDR2 SMNVEV (reference sequence). This CDR3 is built from 19 residues. The junction had 9 bases not matched to a gene; V was cut back by 2 bases and J by 2 bases. CDR3 sequence (DNA): TGTGCCAGCAGTTTACGGTGGACTAGCGGGGGGGCTAGTCAAGAGACCCAGTACTTC. It yields the protein CASSLRWTSGGASQETQYF.

This clonotype was detected a few times. The gene calls are TRBV5-1 and TRBJ2-4; tentatively, D is TRBD1 or TRBD2 (5 bases each). Germline values: CDR1 SGHRS, CDR2 YFSETQ. The CDR3 has 12 amino acids. V was pared by 7 bases and J by 12 bases, with 17 bases between. The CDR3 loop reads CASRRDPGGQYF. The DNA for the CDR3 is TGCGCCAGCCGAAGGGACCCCGGAGGTCAGTACTTC.

The rearrangement uses TRBV11-2 and TRBJ1-6; D is possibly TRBD1 (6 bases). Germline V gene lookup returns CDR1 SGHAT and CDR2 FQNNGV. This CDR3 comprises 15 residues. The V gene lost 5 bases and the J gene lost 5 bases, with 13 bases spanning the gap. CDR3 loop: CASSGRGSDNSPLHF. The CDR3 nucleotides are TGTGCCAGCAGCGGCAGGGGATCTGATAATTCACCCCTCCACTTT.

This clonotype was detected a few times. V and J are TRBV7-2 and TRBJ2-5; the D is unclear. This CDR3 is 13 amino acids long. The germline CDR1 and CDR2 sequences are SGHTA and FQGNSA. V was shortened by 1 base and J by 4 bases, with 7 bases between the two germline ends. CDR3 residues: CASSLDFVETQYF. The DNA for the CDR3 is TGTGCCAGCAGCTTAGACTTCGTAGAGACCCAGTACTTC.